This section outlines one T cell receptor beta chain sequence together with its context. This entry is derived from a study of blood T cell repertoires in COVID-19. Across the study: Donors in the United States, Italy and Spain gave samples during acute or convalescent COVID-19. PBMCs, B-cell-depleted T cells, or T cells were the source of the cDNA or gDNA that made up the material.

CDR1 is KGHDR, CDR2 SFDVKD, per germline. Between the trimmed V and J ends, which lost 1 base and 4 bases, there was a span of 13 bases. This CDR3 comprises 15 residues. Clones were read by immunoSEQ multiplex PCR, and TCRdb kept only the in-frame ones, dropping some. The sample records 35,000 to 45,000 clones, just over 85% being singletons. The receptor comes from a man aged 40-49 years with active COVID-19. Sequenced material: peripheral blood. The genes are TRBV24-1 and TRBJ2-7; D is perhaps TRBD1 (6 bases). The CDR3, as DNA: TGTGCCACCAGTGATTTTAGGCAGGGGAATTACGAGCAGTACTTC. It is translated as CATSDFRQGNYEQYF.